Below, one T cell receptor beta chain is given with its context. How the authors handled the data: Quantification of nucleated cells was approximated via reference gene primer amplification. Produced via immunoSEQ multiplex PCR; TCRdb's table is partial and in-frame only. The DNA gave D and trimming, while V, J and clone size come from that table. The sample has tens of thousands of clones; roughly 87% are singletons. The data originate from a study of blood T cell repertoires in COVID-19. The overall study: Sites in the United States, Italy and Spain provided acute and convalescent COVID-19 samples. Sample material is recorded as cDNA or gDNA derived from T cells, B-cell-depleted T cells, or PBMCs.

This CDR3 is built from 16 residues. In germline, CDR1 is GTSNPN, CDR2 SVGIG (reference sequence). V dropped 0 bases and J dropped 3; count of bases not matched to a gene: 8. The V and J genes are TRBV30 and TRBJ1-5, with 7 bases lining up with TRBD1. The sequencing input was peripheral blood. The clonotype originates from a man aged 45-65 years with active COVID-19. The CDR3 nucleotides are TGTGCCTGGAGTGTTAGGGGACAGAGAATCAATCAGCCCCAGCATTTT. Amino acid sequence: CAWSVRGQRINQPQHF. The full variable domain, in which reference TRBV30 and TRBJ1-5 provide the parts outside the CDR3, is SQTIHQWPATLVQPVGSPLSLECTVEGTSNPNLYWYRQAAGRGLQLLFYSVGIGQISSEVPQNLSASRPQDRQFILSSKKLLLSDSGFYLCAWSVRGQRINQPQHFGDGTRLSIL.